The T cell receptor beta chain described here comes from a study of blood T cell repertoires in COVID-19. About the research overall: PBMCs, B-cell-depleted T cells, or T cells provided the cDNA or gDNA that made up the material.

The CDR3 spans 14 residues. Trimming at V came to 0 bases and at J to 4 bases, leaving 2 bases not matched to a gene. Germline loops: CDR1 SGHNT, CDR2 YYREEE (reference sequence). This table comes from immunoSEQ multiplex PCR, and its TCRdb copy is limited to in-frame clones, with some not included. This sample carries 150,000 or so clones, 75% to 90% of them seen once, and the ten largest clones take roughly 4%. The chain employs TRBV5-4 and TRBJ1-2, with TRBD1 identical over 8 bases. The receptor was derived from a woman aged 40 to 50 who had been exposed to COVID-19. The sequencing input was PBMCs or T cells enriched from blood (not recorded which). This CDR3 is CASSLEDRVYGYTF. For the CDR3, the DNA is TGTGCCAGCAGCTTGGAGGACAGGGTCTATGGCTACACCTTC.